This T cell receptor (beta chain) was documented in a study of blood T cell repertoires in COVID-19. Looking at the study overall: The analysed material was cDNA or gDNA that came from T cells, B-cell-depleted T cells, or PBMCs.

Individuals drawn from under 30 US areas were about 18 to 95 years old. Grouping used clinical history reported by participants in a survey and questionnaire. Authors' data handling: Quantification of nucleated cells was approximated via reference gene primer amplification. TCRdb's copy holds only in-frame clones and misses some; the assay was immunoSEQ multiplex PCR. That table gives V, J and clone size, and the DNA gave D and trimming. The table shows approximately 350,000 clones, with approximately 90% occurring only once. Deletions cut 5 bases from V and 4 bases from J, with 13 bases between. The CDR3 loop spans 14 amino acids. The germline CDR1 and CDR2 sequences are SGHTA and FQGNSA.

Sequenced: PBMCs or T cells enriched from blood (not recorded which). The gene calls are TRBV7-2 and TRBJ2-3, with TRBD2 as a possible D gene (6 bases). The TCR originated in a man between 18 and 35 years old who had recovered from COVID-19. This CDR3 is CASSLRRGPDTQYF. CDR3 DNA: TGTGCCAGCAGCCTACGGAGGGGACCAGATACGCAGTATTTT.